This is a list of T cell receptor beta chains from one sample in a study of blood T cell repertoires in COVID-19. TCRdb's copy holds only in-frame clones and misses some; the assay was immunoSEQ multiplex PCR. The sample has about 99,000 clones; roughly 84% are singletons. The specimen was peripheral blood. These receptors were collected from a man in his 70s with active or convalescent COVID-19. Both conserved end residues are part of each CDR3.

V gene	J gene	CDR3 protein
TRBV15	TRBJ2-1	CATSAGGSYNEQFF
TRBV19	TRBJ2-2	CASRVGRGSDTGELFF
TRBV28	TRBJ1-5	CASSNPGQGRFVQPQHF
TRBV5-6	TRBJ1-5	CASSSGQGGQPQHF
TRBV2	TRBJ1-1	CASSEERGITEAFF
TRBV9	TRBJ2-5	CASSVVPTSSGETQYF
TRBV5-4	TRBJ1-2	CASSLVQGRYGYTF
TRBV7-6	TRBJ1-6	CASSLASRGSSYNSPLHF
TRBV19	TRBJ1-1	CASSKGVGLNTEAFF
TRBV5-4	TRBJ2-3	CASSLGPSSTDTQYF
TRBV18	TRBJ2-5	CASSPQSSTGGEQETQYF
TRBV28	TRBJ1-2	CASSLRAGGYYGYTF
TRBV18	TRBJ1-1	CASSPRTGEAFF
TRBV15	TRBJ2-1	CATRTIPAGIQFF
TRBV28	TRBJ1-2	CASSSPRGGNYGYTF
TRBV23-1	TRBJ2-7	CASSHTSTESSYEQYF
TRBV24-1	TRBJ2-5	CATSDVGHDQETQYF
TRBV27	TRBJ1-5	CASSPGRGVGNQPQHF
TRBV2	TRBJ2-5	CASSRSGTGGLRETQYF
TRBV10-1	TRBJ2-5	CASSETINKHHQETQYF
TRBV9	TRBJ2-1	CASSVDPQGLVNEQFF
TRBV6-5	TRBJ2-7	CASSRAGGPYEQYF
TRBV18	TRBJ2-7	CASSLSGGEEQYF
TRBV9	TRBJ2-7	CASSVEPWGLGGEQYF
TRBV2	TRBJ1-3	CASSTDLGVGNTIYF
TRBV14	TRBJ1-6	CASSPLGGALHF
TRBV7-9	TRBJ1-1	CASSSGQGGITEAFF
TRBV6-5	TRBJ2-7	CASSIPGQGAYEQYF
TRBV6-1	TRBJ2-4	CASSELGLAGFKNIQYF
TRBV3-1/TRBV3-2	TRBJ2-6	CASSQDRRSSGANVLTF
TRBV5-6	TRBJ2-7	CASSPGLGQLSYEQYF
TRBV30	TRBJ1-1	CAWVREVNTEAFF
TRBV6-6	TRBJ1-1	CASSPGENTEAFF
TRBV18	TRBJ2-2	CASSPLGQPNTGELFF
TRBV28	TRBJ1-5	CASRTVEASNQPQHF
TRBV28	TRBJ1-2	CASSLGSQGAGGYTF
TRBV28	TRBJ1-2	CASSPTGGARYGYTF
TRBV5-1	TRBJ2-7	CASSLGQGRGYEQYF
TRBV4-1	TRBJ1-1	CASSHVGQGNTEAFF
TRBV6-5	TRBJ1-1	CASSRGATEAFF
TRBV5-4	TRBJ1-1	CASSLYRENTEAFF
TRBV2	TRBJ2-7	CASRAGQGATYEQYF
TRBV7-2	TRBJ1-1	CASSADRVRTEAFF
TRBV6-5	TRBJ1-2	CASIRGRYNYGYTF
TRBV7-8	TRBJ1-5	CASSRGTGVDQPQHF